This is a list of T cell receptor beta chains from one sample in a study of blood T cell repertoires in COVID-19. Assay used: immunoSEQ multiplex PCR; TCRdb lists only in-frame clones, some missing. Of some 130,000 clones in the sample, 79% were seen once. The sample consisted of peripheral blood. The receptors stem from a man aged 55-75 years with acute or convalescent COVID-19. The CDR3 runs from the conserved cysteine through the conserved F or W. Each record gives: clone size, V gene, CDR3 length, CDR3 protein. Clone sizes are given selectively: once, few, many, or a class where the clone is expanded.

NA	TRBV11-1	14	CASRRGRTTDTQYF
few	TRBV4-2	14	CASSQDRAGNTIYF
NA	TRBV5-1	15	CASSRDGQGAEKLFF
NA	TRBV5-1	15	CASSLEGARYNEQFF
NA	TRBV6-1	15	CASSEVGAGYGELFF
NA	TRBV11-3	18	CASAQTSGRPEFTGELFF
NA	TRBV3-1/TRBV3-2	13	CASSQGQVYGYTF
NA	TRBV7-9	14	CASSKGDRSNEQFF
few	TRBV29-1	12	CSVDQTGNEQFF
NA	TRBV5-4	16	CASSPSGRQGGYGYTF
NA	TRBV29-1	13	CSVAQGQNSPLHF
NA	TRBV7-6	15	CASSHREPSYNEQFF
NA	TRBV7-2	18	CATARGPPGLAGEGEQFF
NA	TRBV10-3	16	CAIWGGPGQGLPEQYF
NA	TRBV6-2/TRBV6-3	14	CASSLAGTSYGYTF
once	TRBV2	16	CASSEDGTATNTEAFF
NA	TRBV28	15	CASSFQAVSTDTQYF
NA	TRBV6-6	14	CASSTYQGNNEQFF
once	TRBV6-6	16	CASSYSIQGAHTEAFF
NA	TRBV19	17	CASSTKPRAGKVSEAFF
NA	TRBV15	16	CATSRNLEEAKNIQYF
NA	TRBV5-1	14	CASSHGSGLETQYF
NA	TRBV29-1	16	CSVALRLAGSTDTQYF
NA	TRBV4-1	16	CASSQPDREIGNTIYF
NA	TRBV4-1	19	CASSQDTGQTSSGANVLTF
NA	TRBV19	14	CASTGLAGVETQYF
NA	TRBV15	15	CATSSKRQGNQPQHF
NA	TRBV10-3	14	CAIRLQNSQETQYF
NA	TRBV28	16	CASSPDRLAGSDTQYF
NA	TRBV2	15	CASSEVGRGKETQYF